These 17 T cell receptor beta chains were sequenced from one sample in a study of early T cells in non-severe SARS-CoV-2 infection. TCRdb re-called the 5' RACE reads through MiXCR, storing one row per CDR3 protein. The sample has just over 95,000 distinct CDR3 sequences; roughly 11% are singletons. The source material was whole blood, sampled at baseline. These receptors were taken from an adult who was a healthcare worker with PCR-confirmed SARS-CoV-2 infection or an uninfected control (not recorded which).

The chain has TRBV4-1 and TRBJ2-1; no clear D. Per the germline V gene, CDR1 is MGHRA and CDR2 is YSYEKL. Trimming cost V 1 base and J 5 bases, with 6 bases left between them. This CDR3 comprises 13 residues. The CDR3 loop is CASSQGSDNEQFF. The CDR3 nucleotides read TGCGCCAGCAGCCAAGGGAGCGACAATGAGCAGTTCTTC.

The J gene is TRBJ1-2, the V gene TRBV5-4; 8 bases align to TRBD1. The CDR3 loop spans 17 amino acids. CDR1 and CDR2 from the germline V gene are SGHNT and YYREEE (reference sequence). The trim removed 1 base at V and 5 bases at J, leaving 13 bases unmatched. This CDR3 is CASSLSKGQGIFYGYTF. DNA for the CDR3: TGTGCCAGCAGCTTGTCGAAAGGACAGGGCATTTTTTATGGCTACACCTTC. The variable domain in full, with the rest retrieved from reference TRBV5-4 and TRBJ1-2, is ETGVTQSPTHLIKTRGQQVTLRCSSQSGHNTVSWYQQALGQGPQFIFQYYREEENGRGNFPPRFSGLQFPNYSSELNVNALELDDSALYLCASSLSKGQGIFYGYTFGSGTRLTVV.

This chain connects TRBV9 to TRBJ1-1; possibly TRBD1 for D (6 bases). Germline CDR1 and CDR2: SGDLS and YYNGEE. The CDR3 runs to 17 residues. Trimming removed 0 bases at V and 2 bases at J, with 17 bases between. CDR3 sequence reads: CASSVATGTIANTEAFF. The CDR3 coding sequence is TGTGCCAGCAGCGTAGCAACAGGGACAATCGCAAACACTGAAGCTTTCTTT.

This clonotype has at least ten counts. V gene TRBV20-1 combines with J gene TRBJ1-2; TRBD1 matches 9 bases. The CDR3 is 16 amino acids. With V trimmed by 3 bases and J by 4 bases, 12 bases remained unmatched. Looked up from germline, CDR1 is DFQATT and CDR2 is SNEGSKA (reference sequence). The DNA for the CDR3 is TGCAGTGCTAGGGGGACAGGGATTAGGGCAGCCTATGGCTACACCTTC. Amino acids: CSARGTGIRAAYGYTF.

This clonotype has a handful of counts. The chain links TRBV7-8 to TRBJ1-4; 8 bases fit TRBD1. The length of the CDR3 is 18 residues. Unmatched junction bases numbered 17, after V lost 6 bases and J lost 5 bases. CDR1 and CDR2 (germline): SGHVS, FQNEAQ. CDR3 residues: CASSPPGQEFPPNEKLFF. The CDR3 DNA sequence: TGTGCCAGCAGTCCACCGGGACAGGAATTCCCACCCAATGAAAAACTGTTTTTT.

The sample holds a few counts of this clonotype. The chain joins TRBV19 to TRBJ1-2; TRBD1 aligns across 8 bases. This CDR3 is built from 15 residues. Trimming at V came to 1 base and at J to 3 bases, leaving 4 bases not matched to a gene. CDR1 LNHDA and CDR2 SQIVND come from the germline V gene (reference sequence). The CDR3 region is CASSIARTGHYGYTF. DNA for the CDR3: TGTGCCAGTAGTATAGCCCGGACAGGGCACTATGGCTACACCTTC.

The chain's CDR3 is CASSFAGGQGPSRGDTQYF. The CDR3 DNA reads TGTGCCAGCTCGTTCGCTGGCGGACAGGGCCCGTCGAGAGGAGATACGCAGTATTTT. The V and J genes are TRBV18 and TRBJ2-3; 8 nucleotides align to TRBD1. Germline V gene sequence: CDR1 KGHSH, CDR2 LQKENI. The ends lost 6 bases at V and 5 bases at J; junction bases unmatched: 22. The CDR3 length is 19 residues.

This clonotype occurred a few times. The chain has TRBV20-1 and TRBJ2-7; weak D call: TRBD2 (6 bases). Germline V CDR1 and CDR2: DFQATT, SNEGSKA (reference sequence). Deletions cut 5 bases from V and 5 bases from J, with 19 bases between. The CDR3 sequence is 14 residues long. CDR3 bases: TGCAGTGCTCGCCAGATAGAGGGACTCCACGAGCAGTACTTC. This codes for CSARQIEGLHEQYF.

V is TRBV24-1 and J is TRBJ2-2; 9 positions match TRBD1. The germline CDR1 and CDR2 sequences are KGHDR and SFDVKD. Trimming took 4 bases from V and 1 from J; bases not matched to a gene: 3. CDR3 length: 16 residues. CDR3 DNA: TGTGCCACCAGTGAACCGGGACAGGGGAACACCGGGGAGCTGTTTTTT. Residues: CATSEPGQGNTGELFF.

This clonotype has only a few counts. The V call is TRBV29-1, the J call TRBJ2-7; D call uncertain. The V end was cut by 4 bases, the J end by 3 bases, with 7 bases between. This CDR3 has 11 residues. Germline loops: CDR1 SQVTM, CDR2 ANQGSEA. This CDR3 is CSVALGYEQYF. CDR3 DNA sequence: TGCAGCGTTGCCCTGGGCTACGAGCAGTACTTC.

This sequence joins TRBV12-5 and TRBJ1-2, with 7 bases identical to TRBD1. CDR1 and CDR2 (germline): LGHNT, FRNRAP. J gave up 5 bases and V 3 bases, and 3 bases lay outside the gene matches. The CDR3 has 13 amino acids. CDR3 DNA: TGTGCTAGTGGTTTTTGGGACAGTTATGGCTACACCTTC. Translating it yields CASGFWDSYGYTF.

CDR3 sequence: CASGSTSGPDTQYF. The CDR3 DNA follows: TGTGCCAGCGGTTCCACTAGCGGCCCAGATACGCAGTATTTT. This chain links TRBV2 with TRBJ2-3, with 8 nucleotides matching TRBD2. Trimming cost V 8 bases and J 4 bases; bases outside gene matches: 8. This CDR3 is built from 14 residues. Germline-derived CDR1 and CDR2 are SNHLY and FYNNEI.

The chain joins TRBV6-2 or TRBV6-3 to TRBJ2-3; a possible D gene is TRBD2 (5 bases). CDR3 length: 11 amino acids. Trimming took off 7 bases at V and 7 bases at J, with 9 bases between the two ends. Germline-derived CDR1 and CDR2 are MNHEY and SVGEGT. The DNA for the CDR3 is TGTGCCAGCACTATCGGGAATACGCAGTATTTT. This codes for CASTIGNTQYF.

The chain is built from TRBV5-8 and TRBJ1-4, with TRBD1 as a possible D gene (5 bases). CDR3 size: 15 residues. CDR1 and CDR2 (germline): SGHTS, YDEGEE. V was clipped by 3 bases and J by 2 bases, with 11 bases between them. CDR3 bases: TGTGCCAGCAGCTCCCGACAGAGGACTAATGAAAAACTGTTTTTT. Protein sequence: CASSSRQRTNEKLFF.

J is TRBJ1-6 and V is TRBV27, with TRBD1 matching 8 bases. The CDR3 loop spans 15 amino acids. CDR1 MNHEY and CDR2 SMNVEV come from the germline V gene (reference sequence). Germline trimming cut 6 bases from V and 6 bases from J; bases unmatched to any gene: 7. CDR3 loop: CASSPWTGINSPLHF. For the CDR3, the DNA is TGTGCCAGCAGCCCCTGGACAGGGATTAATTCACCCCTCCACTTT.

This clonotype has ten or more counts. The V gene is TRBV7-9, the J gene TRBJ2-1, with 12 bases matching TRBD2. CDR3 length: 18 residues. CDR1 is SEHNR, CDR2 FQNEAQ, per germline (reference sequence). J gave up 8 bases and V 0 bases, and 11 bases lay outside the gene matches. CDR3 loop: CASSLAHASGRVSHEQFF. CDR3 in DNA: TGTGCCAGCAGCTTAGCGCACGCTAGCGGGAGGGTAAGCCATGAGCAGTTCTTC. The full variable domain, in which reference TRBV7-9 and TRBJ2-1 provide the parts outside the CDR3, is DTGVSQNPRHKITKRGQNVTFRCDPISEHNRLYWYRQTLGQGPEFLTYFQNEAQLEKSRLLSDRFSAERPKGSFSTLEIQRTEQGDSAMYLCASSLAHASGRVSHEQFFGPGTRLTVL.

The CDR3 DNA reads as TGTGCCAGCAGCTTGTGGGGACAGGGTGTTCAGCCCCAGCATTTT. Protein product: CASSLWGQGVQPQHF. The chain is built from TRBV5-4 and TRBJ1-5; 9 positions match TRBD1. The CDR3 has 15 residues. V dropped 1 base and J dropped 6; count of bases not matched to a gene: 5. Germline CDR1 and CDR2: SGHNT and YYREEE (reference sequence).